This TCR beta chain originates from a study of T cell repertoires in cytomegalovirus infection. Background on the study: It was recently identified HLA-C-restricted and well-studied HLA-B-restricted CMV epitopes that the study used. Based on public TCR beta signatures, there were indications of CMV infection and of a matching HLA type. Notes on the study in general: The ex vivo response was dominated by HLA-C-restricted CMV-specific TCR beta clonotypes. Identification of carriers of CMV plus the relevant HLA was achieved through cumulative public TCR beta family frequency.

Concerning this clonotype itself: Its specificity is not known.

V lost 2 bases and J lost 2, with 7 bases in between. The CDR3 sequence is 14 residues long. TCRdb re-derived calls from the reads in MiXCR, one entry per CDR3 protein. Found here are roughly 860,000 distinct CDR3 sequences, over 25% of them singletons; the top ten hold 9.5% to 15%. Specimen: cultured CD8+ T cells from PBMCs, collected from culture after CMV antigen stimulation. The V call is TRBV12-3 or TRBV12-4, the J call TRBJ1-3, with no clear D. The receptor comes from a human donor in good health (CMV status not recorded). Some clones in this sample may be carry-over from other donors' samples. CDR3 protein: CASSLKGPGNTIYF. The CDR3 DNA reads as TGTGCCAGCAGTTTAAAGGGCCCTGGAAACACCATATATTTT.